The 6 T cell receptor beta chains reported below all come from one sample, sequenced in a study of blood T cells in healthy people across ages. PCR was performed a second time for about 7 to 11 cycles using a sample-barcoded 5' primer and a J-beta primer mix. MiXCR was run by TCRdb on the 5' RACE reads, yielding one entry per CDR3 protein. This table has 750,000 to 850,000 distinct CDR3 sequences, 20% to 25% appearing once. These sequences were also reported in another study, on T cells of mothers and their children.

The sequenced sample consisted of blood. These receptors were obtained from a boy aged 10-17 years in good health.

For the CDR3, the DNA is TGTGCCAGCAGTTACTTTACAGGGTACGAGCAGTACTTC. Amino acid sequence: CASSYFTGYEQYF. The V gene is TRBV6-5, the J gene TRBJ2-7, with D possibly being TRBD1 (6 bases). The CDR3 spans 13 residues. The ends were cut back, 1 base at V and 4 bases at J, with 8 bases in the middle. Germline-derived CDR1 and CDR2 are MNHEY and SVGAGI.

The chain is built from TRBV29-1 and TRBJ1-1, with TRBD1 matching 7 bases. Germline V gene lookup returns CDR1 SQVTM and CDR2 ANQGSEA. The CDR3 sequence is 12 residues long. The V segment lost 3 bases and the J segment 7 bases; nucleotides outside the gene matches: 5. CDR3 amino acids: CSVDDRAGEAFF. CDR3 DNA: TGCAGCGTTGATGACAGGGCCGGTGAAGCTTTCTTT.

A few counts support this clonotype. The chain couples TRBV7-9 to TRBJ1-2, with TRBD1 matching over 8 bases. The CDR3 spans 14 residues. Germline trimming cut 4 bases from V and 4 bases from J; bases unmatched to any gene: 5. CDR1 and CDR2 from the germline V gene are SEHNR and FQNEAQ (reference sequence). The DNA for the CDR3 is TGTGCCAGCAGCTCCACAGGGGGTCTCTATGGCTACACCTTC. It codes for CASSSTGGLYGYTF.

This rearrangement joins TRBV7-3 to TRBJ2-1, with D hard to call. The CDR3 is 13 residues long. Germline CDR1 and CDR2: SGHTA and FQGTGA. Trimming removed 5 bases from V and 6 bases from J, with 11 bases in between. CDR3 residues: CASSAIGVNEQFF. The CDR3 DNA reads as TGTGCCAGCAGCGCTATCGGAGTCAATGAGCAGTTCTTC.

This clonotype was found a few times. The chain is built from TRBV12-3 or TRBV12-4 and TRBJ2-1; D gene ambiguous. Between the trimmed V and J ends, which lost 1 base and 0 bases, there was a span of 13 bases. The CDR3 is 17 residues long. The CDR3 spells CASSLGGSPSSYNEQFF. CDR3 nucleotides: TGTGCCAGCAGTTTAGGTGGCAGCCCGAGCTCCTACAATGAGCAGTTCTTC.

The CDR3 nucleotides are TGCGCCAGCAGCCATCTTACCCCACTAGCGGGGGGCACAGATACGCAGTATTTT. Its translation: CASSHLTPLAGGTDTQYF. The chain carries TRBV4-3 and TRBJ2-3; TRBD2 aligns across 11 bases. CDR3 length: 18 residues. Germline V gene lookup returns CDR1 LGHNA and CDR2 YSLEER. The V segment lost 3 bases and the J segment 1 base; nucleotides outside the gene matches: 9.